This TCR beta chain was recovered during a study of blood T cell repertoires in COVID-19. Across the study: PBMCs, B-cell-depleted T cells, or T cells were the source of the cDNA or gDNA that made up the material.

Clones were sequenced by immunoSEQ multiplex PCR, and TCRdb holds only the in-frame ones, with some missing. Here the sample spans 35,000 to 40,000 clones, about four fifths being singletons. This CDR3 has 17 residues. The V gene end was trimmed by 4 bases and the J gene end by 5 bases; junction bases not matched to a gene: 15. Per the germline V gene, CDR1 is SGHTA and CDR2 is FQGNSA. The sequence came from a man between 45 and 60 years old with active or convalescent COVID-19. V usage is TRBV7-2 and J usage is TRBJ1-2; the match to TRBD1 covers 8 bases. Sample: peripheral blood. CDR3 protein: CASSSNLFGQGEYGYTF. Written as DNA, the CDR3 is TGTGCCAGCAGCTCCAACCTATTCGGACAGGGAGAGTATGGCTACACCTTC.